These 5 T cell receptor beta chains came from one sample sequenced in a study of cytomegalovirus exposure and HLA in healthy donors. The study ran its PCR with 60 Vbeta and 13 Jbeta primers. Profiling relied on immunoSEQ multiplex PCR, and the TCRdb table lists in-frame clones only, not all of them. The sample has roughly 98,000 clones, 65% to 80% seen once. The sample was PBMCs. The receptors stem from a female donor in good health and CMV-seropositive.

The chain carries TRBV19 and TRBJ1-5; no clear D. CDR3 length equals 13 residues. Germline CDR1 is LNHDA and CDR2 is SQIVND (reference sequence). The V and J ends lost 4 bases and 5 bases respectively, with 9 bases between them. The CDR3 DNA follows: TGTGCCAGTAGTACCAGGTTACATCAGCCCCAGCATTTT. It specifies CASSTRLHQPQHF.

The V call is TRBV4-3, the J call TRBJ2-2; 9 nucleotides agree with TRBD2. The CDR3 is 16 residues long. V lost 1 base, J lost 7 bases, and 7 bases stayed unmatched. Germline V gives CDR1 LGHNA, CDR2 YSLEER. The CDR3 coding sequence is TGCGCCAGCAGCCAAGGGGGCGGGAGGGCCGACGGGGAGCTGTTTTTT. Translated, it gives CASSQGGGRADGELFF.

For the CDR3, the DNA is TGTGCCAGCAGCCCCGTCTGTCCCCGCTACGAGCAGTACTTC. Its protein product is CASSPVCPRYEQYF. V gene TRBV9 combines with J gene TRBJ2-7; D not resolved. Between the trimmed V and J ends, which lost 4 bases and 3 bases, there was a span of 14 bases. The CDR3 is 14 amino acids. Germline V CDR1 and CDR2: SGDLS, YYNGEE.

The chain joins TRBV9 to TRBJ1-6, with TRBD1 as a possible D gene (5 bases). Trimming removed 6 bases from V and 8 bases from J, with 21 bases in between. The CDR3 is 16 amino acids. Per germline, CDR1 SGDLS and CDR2 YYNGEE. CDR3 DNA: TGTGCCAGCACCCGGAGGGGCCAGGCGGGGGATTCACCCCTCCACTTT. It yields the protein CASTRRGQAGDSPLHF.

This clone was detected only a few times. The chain has TRBV5-1 and TRBJ1-2, with D tentatively TRBD1 (5 bases). Germline CDR1 is SGHRS and CDR2 is YFSETQ. V lost 4 bases, J lost 4 bases, and 11 bases lay in between. This CDR3 comprises 13 residues. The CDR3 DNA follows: TGCGCCAGCAGCACACAGGAACCCTATGGCTACACCTTC. It codes for CASSTQEPYGYTF.